This paragraph reports one TCR beta chain. The sample comes from a study of tumor-infiltrating lymphocytes in oesophageal squamous cell carcinoma. TCRdb independently ran MiXCR on the PCR reads; one entry per CDR3 protein. The sample has about 9,600 distinct CDR3 sequences, approximately 59% seen once. There are 15 residues in the CDR3. Germline trimming cut 3 bases from V and 1 base from J; bases unmatched to any gene: 3. The sequenced sample was esophageal tumor tissue. The rearrangement uses TRBV12-3 or TRBV12-4 and TRBJ2-1; 7 bases are a match to TRBD2. This TCR came from a female donor with esophageal squamous cell carcinoma. CDR3 loop: CASSLGSGSYNEQFF. In DNA, the CDR3 is TGTGCCAGCAGTTTGGGTAGCGGGTCCTACAATGAGCAGTTCTTC.